The T cell receptor beta chain under discussion was sequenced for a study of CD8+CD57+ T cells in acquired aplastic anemia. At the level of the study: Sorted CD4+ and CD8+ cells gave a mean 3.2 ug DNA, range roughly 0.18 to 30 ug.

Points from the study as a whole: Patients versus controls showed no significant CD8+ Simpson's diversity difference. Some 31 shared CD8+ CDR3s appeared highly expressed within patients' immunodominant clones.

This clonotype was found many times. Its cognate antigen is unknown. Template material for TCR beta VDJ and CDR3 profiling consisted of genomic DNA. TCRdb fed the reads into MiXCR, producing one record per CDR3 protein. Of some 280,000 distinct CDR3 sequences detected, 56% appear once; the ten largest clones hold approximately 8.2%. The CDR3 totals 12 residues. Germline CDR1 SGHTA, CDR2 FQGNSA. Trimming shortened V by 1 base and J by 10 bases, and 8 bases separated the two germline ends. Sequencing was performed on sorted CD4+, CD8+, or CD8+CD57+ T cells (not recorded which) from PBMCs. This TCR derives from a human donor with severe aplastic anemia or a healthy control (not recorded which). The chain links TRBV7-2 to TRBJ2-4; no firm D call. The CDR3 region is CASSLGLSIQYF. The DNA for the CDR3 is TGTGCCAGCAGCTTAGGACTTTCGATTCAGTACTTC. Based on the CDR3 plus reference TRBV7-2 and TRBJ2-4, the full variable domain is GAGVSQSPSNKVTEKGKDVELRCDPISGHTALYWYRQSLGQGLEFLIYFQGNSAPDKSGLPSDRFSAERTGGSVSTLTIQRTQQEDSAVYLCASSLGLSIQYFGAGTRLSVL.